The 8 T cell receptor beta chains listed next were all sequenced from one sample in a study of control samples from healthy donors and cancer patients. Sequenced by immunoSEQ multiplex PCR; TCRdb stores in-frame clones only, minus some. This table holds some 74,000 clones, about 83% found once. The sample comprised blood. All receptors derive from a man between 60 and 70 years old in good health.

The DNA for the CDR3 is TGCAGCGCCAGGGACGCGGATACGCAGTATTTT. This codes for CSARDADTQYF. The chain has TRBV29-1 and TRBJ2-3; D may correspond to TRBD1 or TRBD2 (5 bases each). Trimming cost V 7 bases and J 6 bases, with 11 bases left between them. This CDR3 contains 11 residues. Germline V gene lookup returns CDR1 SQVTM and CDR2 ANQGSEA.

The CDR3 sequence is CASSLFGRPGTGELFF. In DNA, the CDR3 is TGTGCCAGCAGTTTATTTGGTAGACCGGGCACCGGGGAGCTGTTTTTT. V usage is TRBV28 and J usage is TRBJ2-2; the D is unclear. Trimming took 1 base from V and 4 from J, leaving 13 bases between them. The germline CDR1 and CDR2 sequences are MDHEN and SYDVKM. The CDR3 is 16 residues long.

This chain uses TRBV28 with TRBJ2-2, with D possibly TRBD1 on 6 matching bases. Trimming removed 7 bases at V and 1 base at J, with 13 bases between. This CDR3 has 15 residues. Germline V gives CDR1 MDHEN, CDR2 SYDVKM. This CDR3 is CASKGHSGNTGELFF. The CDR3 DNA reads TGTGCCAGCAAGGGACACTCCGGGAACACCGGGGAGCTGTTTTTT.

The rearrangement links TRBV7-2 to TRBJ1-2; possible D gene TRBD1, 5 bases. The CDR3 loop spans 17 amino acids. Trimming removed 1 base at V and 4 bases at J, with 19 bases between. CDR1 and CDR2 (germline): SGHTA, FQGNSA. Here the CDR3 reads CASSLDTTTARRYGYTF. CDR3 coding DNA: TGTGCCAGCAGCTTAGATACCACGACAGCCCGCCGCTATGGCTACACCTTC.

This clone has only one observation. This chain connects TRBV6-2 or TRBV6-3 to TRBJ2-6; 8 bases line up with TRBD1. This CDR3 is built from 19 residues. The V gene's germline CDR1 is MNHEY and CDR2 SVGEGT. V lost 4 bases to trimming and J lost 4 bases; unmatched junction nucleotides: 15. As DNA, the CDR3 is TGTGCCAGCAGTTTTCCCGGTGGACAGGGAGCCTGGGGGGCCAACGTCCTGACTTTC. Protein product: CASSFPGGQGAWGANVLTF.

The chain links TRBV28 to TRBJ2-3; 14 nucleotides line up with TRBD2. The CDR3 has 18 residues. The junction had 10 bases not matched to a gene; V was cut back by 6 bases and J by 2 bases. The germline V gene has CDR1 MDHEN and CDR2 SYDVKM. DNA of the CDR3: TGTGCCAGCAGCCACCCAGGACTAGCGGGAGGTCCCACAGATACGCAGTATTTT. It specifies CASSHPGLAGGPTDTQYF.

The chain joins TRBV3-1 (or the pseudogene TRBV3-2) to TRBJ2-1; 8 nucleotides agree with TRBD2. The length of the CDR3 is 16 residues. The germline V gene has CDR1 LGHDT and CDR2 YNNKEL (reference sequence). V lost 3 bases to trimming and J lost 3 bases; unmatched junction nucleotides: 7. For the CDR3, the DNA is TGTGCCAGCAGCCAGGGCGGGAGGCTTTTCTACAATGAGCAGTTCTTC. Its translation: CASSQGGRLFYNEQFF.

V usage is TRBV5-1 and J usage is TRBJ2-7; tentatively, D is TRBD1 (6 bases). This CDR3 comprises 15 residues. The germline V gene has CDR1 SGHRS and CDR2 YFSETQ. V shed 4 bases and J shed 6 bases, with 20 bases lying between them. CDR3 DNA: TGCGCCAGCAGCCCTACCCCAGGGGCCCGTTCCGAGCAGTACTTC. Encoded protein: CASSPTPGARSEQYF. The entire variable domain, with the rest obtained from reference TRBV5-1 and TRBJ2-7, is as follows: KAGVTQTPRYLIKTRGQQVTLSCSPISGHRSVSWYQQTPGQGLQFLFEYFSETQRNKGNFPGRFSGRQFSNSRSEMNVSTLELGDSALYLCASSPTPGARSEQYFGPGTRLTVT.